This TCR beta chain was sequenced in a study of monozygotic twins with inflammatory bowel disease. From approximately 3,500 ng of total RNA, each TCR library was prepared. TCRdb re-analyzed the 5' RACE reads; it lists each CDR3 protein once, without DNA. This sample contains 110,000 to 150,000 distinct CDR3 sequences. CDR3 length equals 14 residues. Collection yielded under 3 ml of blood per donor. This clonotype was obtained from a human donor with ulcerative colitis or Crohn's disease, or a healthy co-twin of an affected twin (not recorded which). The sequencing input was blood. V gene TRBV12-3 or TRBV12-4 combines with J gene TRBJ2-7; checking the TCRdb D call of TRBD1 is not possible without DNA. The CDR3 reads CASSLRGGKDEQYF.